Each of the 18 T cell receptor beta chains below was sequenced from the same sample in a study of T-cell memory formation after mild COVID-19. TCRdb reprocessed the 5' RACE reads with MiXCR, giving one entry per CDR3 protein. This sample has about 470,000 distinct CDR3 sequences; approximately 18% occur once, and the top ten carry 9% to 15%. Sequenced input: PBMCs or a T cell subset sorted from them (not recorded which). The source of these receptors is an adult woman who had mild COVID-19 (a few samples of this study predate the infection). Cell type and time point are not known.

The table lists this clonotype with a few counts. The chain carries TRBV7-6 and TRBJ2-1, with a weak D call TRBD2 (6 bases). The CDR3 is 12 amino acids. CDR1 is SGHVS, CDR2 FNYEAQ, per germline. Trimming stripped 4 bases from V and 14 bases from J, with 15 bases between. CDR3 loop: CASSSLGEDKFF. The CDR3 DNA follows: TGTGCCAGCAGCTCCCTCGGGGAGGATAAGTTCTTC. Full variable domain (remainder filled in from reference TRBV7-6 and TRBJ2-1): GAGVSQSPRYKVTKRGQDVALRCDPISGHVSLYWYRQALGQGPEFLTYFNYEAQQDKSGLPNDRFSAERPEGSISTLTIQRTEQRDSAMYRCASSSLGEDKFFGPGTRLTVL.

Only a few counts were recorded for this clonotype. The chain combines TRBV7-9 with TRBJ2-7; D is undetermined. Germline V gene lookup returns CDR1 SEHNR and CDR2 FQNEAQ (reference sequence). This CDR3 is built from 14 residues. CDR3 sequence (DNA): TGTGCGTCGACTGCAGGCCGTCCCCCTTACGAGCAGTACTTC. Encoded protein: CASTAGRPPYEQYF.

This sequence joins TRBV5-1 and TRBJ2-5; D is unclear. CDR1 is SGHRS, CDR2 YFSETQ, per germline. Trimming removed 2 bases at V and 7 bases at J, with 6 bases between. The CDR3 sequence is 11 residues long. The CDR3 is CASSFRWTQYF. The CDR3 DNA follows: TGCGCCAGCAGCTTCCGGTGGACCCAGTACTTC. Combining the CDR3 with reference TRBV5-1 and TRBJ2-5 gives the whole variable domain KAGVTQTPRYLIKTRGQQVTLSCSPISGHRSVSWYQQTPGQGLQFLFEYFSETQRNKGNFPGRFSGRQFSNSRSEMNVSTLELGDSALYLCASSFRWTQYFGPGTRLLVL.

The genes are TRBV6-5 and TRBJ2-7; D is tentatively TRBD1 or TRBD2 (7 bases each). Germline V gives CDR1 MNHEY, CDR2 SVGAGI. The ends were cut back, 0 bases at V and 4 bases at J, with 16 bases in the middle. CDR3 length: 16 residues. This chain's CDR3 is CASSYSRSGGGYEQYF. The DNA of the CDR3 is TGTGCCAGCAGTTACTCGAGGTCAGGGGGGGGATACGAGCAGTACTTC.

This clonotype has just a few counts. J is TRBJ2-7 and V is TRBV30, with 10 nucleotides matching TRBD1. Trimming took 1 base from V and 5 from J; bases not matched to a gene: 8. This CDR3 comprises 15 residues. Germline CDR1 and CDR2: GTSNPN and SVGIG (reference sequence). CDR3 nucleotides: TGTGCCTGGAGTGGGGCCGGGACAGGGGTAGACGAGCAGTACTTC. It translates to CAWSGAGTGVDEQYF.

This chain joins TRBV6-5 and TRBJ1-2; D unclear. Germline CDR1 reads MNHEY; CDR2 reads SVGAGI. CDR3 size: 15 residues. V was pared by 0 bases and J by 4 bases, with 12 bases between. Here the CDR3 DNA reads TGTGCCAGCAGTTACTCGACCGCAGGCTTCTATGGCTACACCTTC. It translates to CASSYSTAGFYGYTF.

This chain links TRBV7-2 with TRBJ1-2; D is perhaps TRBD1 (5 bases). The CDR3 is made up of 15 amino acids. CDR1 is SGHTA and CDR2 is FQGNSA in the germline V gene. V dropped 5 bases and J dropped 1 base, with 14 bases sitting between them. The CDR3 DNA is TGTGCCAGCAGCGTAAACAGGATCCTTAACTATGGCTACACCTTC. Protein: CASSVNRILNYGYTF.

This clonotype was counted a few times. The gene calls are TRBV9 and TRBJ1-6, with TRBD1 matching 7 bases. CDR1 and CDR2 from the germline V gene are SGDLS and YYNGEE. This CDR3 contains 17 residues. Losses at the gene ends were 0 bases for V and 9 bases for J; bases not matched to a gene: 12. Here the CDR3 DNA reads TGTGCCAGCAGCGTAGCTTTACAGGGGAATCCACCTTCACCCCTCCACTTT. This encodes CASSVALQGNPPSPLHF.

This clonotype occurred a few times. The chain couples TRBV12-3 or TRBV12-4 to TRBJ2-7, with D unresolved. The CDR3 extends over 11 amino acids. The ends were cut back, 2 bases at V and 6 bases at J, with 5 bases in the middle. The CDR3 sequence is CASSLYGEQYF. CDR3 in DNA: TGTGCCAGCAGTTTATACGGCGAGCAGTACTTC.

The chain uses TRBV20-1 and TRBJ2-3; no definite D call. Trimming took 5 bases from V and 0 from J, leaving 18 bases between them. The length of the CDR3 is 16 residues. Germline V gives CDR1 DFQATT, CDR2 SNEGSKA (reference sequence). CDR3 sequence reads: CSAPRLSQTSTDTQYF. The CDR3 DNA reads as TGCAGTGCTCCCCGATTAAGCCAGACTAGCACAGATACGCAGTATTTT.

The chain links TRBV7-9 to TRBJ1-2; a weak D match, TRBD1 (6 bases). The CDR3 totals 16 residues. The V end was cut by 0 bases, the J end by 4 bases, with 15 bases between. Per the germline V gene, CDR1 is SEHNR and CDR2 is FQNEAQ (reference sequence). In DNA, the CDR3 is TGTGCCAGCAGCTTAGCGAGCGGGGGGCGGAGCTATGGCTACACCTTC. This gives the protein CASSLASGGRSYGYTF.

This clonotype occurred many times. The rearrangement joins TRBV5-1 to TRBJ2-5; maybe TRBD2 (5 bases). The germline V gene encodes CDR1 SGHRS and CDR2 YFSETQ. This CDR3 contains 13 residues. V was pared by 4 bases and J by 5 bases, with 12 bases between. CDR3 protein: CASSPEVVETQYF. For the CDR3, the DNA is TGCGCCAGCAGCCCGGAGGTCGTCGAGACCCAGTACTTC.

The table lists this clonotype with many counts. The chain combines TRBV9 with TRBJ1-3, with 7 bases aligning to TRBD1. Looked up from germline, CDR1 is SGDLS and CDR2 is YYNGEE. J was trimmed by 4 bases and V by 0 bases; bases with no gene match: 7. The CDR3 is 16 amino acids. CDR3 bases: TGTGCCAGCAGCGTAGACGCAGGGGGTACGGGAAACACCATATATTTT. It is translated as CASSVDAGGTGNTIYF.

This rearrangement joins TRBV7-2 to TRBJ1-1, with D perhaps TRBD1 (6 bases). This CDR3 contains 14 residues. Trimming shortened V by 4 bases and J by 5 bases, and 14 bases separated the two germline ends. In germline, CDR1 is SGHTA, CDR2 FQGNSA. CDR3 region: CASSSYRQGTEAFF. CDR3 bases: TGTGCCAGCAGCTCTTACCGCCAGGGGACTGAAGCTTTCTTT.

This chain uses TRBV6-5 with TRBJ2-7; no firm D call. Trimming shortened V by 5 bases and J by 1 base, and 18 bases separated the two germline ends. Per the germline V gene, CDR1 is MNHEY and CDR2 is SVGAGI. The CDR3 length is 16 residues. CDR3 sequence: CASSAPFSKGSYEQYF. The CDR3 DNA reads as TGTGCCAGCAGTGCGCCCTTTTCAAAAGGATCCTACGAGCAGTACTTC.

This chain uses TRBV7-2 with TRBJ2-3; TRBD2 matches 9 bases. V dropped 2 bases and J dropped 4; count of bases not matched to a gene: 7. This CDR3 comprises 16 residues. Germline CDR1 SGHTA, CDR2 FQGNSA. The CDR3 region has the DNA TGTGCCAGCAGCTTATGGTCTAGCGGGGATCCAGATACGCAGTATTTT. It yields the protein CASSLWSSGDPDTQYF. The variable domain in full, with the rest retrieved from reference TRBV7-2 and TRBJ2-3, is GAGVSQSPSNKVTEKGKDVELRCDPISGHTALYWYRQSLGQGLEFLIYFQGNSAPDKSGLPSDRFSAERTGGSVSTLTIQRTQQEDSAVYLCASSLWSSGDPDTQYFGPGTRLTVL.

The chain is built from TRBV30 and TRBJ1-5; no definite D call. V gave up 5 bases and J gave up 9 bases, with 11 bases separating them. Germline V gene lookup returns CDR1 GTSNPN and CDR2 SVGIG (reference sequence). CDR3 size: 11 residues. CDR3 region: CAWAKQGPQHF. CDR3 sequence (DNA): TGTGCCTGGGCCAAACAAGGGCCCCAGCATTTT.

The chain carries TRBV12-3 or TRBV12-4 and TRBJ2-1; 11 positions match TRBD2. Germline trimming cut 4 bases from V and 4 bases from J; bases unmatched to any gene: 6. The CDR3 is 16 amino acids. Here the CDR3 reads CASSSRSGRAYNEQFF. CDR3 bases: TGTGCCAGCAGTTCTCGTAGCGGGAGGGCTTACAATGAGCAGTTCTTC.